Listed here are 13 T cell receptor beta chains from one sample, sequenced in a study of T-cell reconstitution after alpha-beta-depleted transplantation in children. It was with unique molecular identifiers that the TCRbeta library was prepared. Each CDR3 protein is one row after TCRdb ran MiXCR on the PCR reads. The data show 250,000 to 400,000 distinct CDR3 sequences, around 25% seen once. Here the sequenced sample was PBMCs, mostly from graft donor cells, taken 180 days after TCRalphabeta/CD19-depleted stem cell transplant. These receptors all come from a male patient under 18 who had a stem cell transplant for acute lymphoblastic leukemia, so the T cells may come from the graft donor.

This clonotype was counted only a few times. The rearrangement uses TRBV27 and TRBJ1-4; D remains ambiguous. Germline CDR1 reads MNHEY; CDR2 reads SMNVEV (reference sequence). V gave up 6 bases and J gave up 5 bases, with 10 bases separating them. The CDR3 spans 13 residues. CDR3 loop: CASSRPSNEKLFF. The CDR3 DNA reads TGTGCCAGCAGCCGACCCTCCAATGAAAAACTGTTTTTT. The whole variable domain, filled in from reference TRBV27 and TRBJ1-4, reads EAQVTQNPRYLITVTGKKLTVTCSQNMNHEYMSWYRQDPGLGLRQIYYSMNVEVTDKGDVPEGYKVSRKEKRNFPLILESPSPNQTSLYFCASSRPSNEKLFFGSGTQLSVL.

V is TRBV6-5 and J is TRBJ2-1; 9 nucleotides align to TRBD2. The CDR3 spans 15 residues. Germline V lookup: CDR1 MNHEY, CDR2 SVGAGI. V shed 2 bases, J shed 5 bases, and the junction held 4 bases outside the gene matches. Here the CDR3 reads CASSYRLAGNNEQFF. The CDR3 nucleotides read TGTGCCAGCAGTTACAGGCTAGCGGGAAACAATGAGCAGTTCTTC.

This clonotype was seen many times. CDR3 in amino acids: CASSFTPQGSSYNEQFF. The CDR3 DNA is TGCGCCAGCAGCTTTACCCCACAGGGGAGCTCCTACAATGAGCAGTTCTTC. This chain joins TRBV5-1 and TRBJ2-1; 7 positions agree with TRBD1. The length of the CDR3 is 17 residues. Germline V gene data show CDR1 as SGHRS and CDR2 as YFSETQ. Trimming at V came to 2 bases and at J to 0 bases, leaving 8 bases not matched to a gene.

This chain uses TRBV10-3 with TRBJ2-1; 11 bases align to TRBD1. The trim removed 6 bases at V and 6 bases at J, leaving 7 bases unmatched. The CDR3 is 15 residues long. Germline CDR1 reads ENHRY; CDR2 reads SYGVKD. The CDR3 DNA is TGTGCCATCAGGGCGGACAGGGGGCCGTCCAATGAGCAGTTCTTC. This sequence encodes CAIRADRGPSNEQFF.

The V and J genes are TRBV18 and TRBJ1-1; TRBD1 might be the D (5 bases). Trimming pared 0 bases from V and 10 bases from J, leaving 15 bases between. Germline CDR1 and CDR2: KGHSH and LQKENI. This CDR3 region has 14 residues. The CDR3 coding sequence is TGTGCCAGCTCACCACCGGGACGATGGGATCCAGCTTTCTTT. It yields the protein CASSPPGRWDPAFF.

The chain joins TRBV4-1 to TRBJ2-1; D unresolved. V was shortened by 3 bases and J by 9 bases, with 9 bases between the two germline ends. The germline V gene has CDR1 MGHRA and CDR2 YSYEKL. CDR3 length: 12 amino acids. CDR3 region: CASSHDQSEQFF. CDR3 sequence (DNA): TGCGCCAGCAGCCATGATCAGAGTGAGCAGTTCTTC.

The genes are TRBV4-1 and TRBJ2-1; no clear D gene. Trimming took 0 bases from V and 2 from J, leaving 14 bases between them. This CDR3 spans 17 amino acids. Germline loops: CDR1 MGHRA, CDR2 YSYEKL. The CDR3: CASSQDPASSPYNEQFF. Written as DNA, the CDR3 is TGCGCCAGCAGCCAAGATCCAGCCTCCTCCCCCTACAATGAGCAGTTCTTC.

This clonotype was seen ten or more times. CDR3 sequence reads: CASSFLAGLPYEQYF. CDR3 nucleotides: TGCGCCAGCAGCTTCTTGGCGGGATTGCCCTACGAGCAGTACTTC. The chain recombines TRBV5-1 with TRBJ2-7, with D tentatively TRBD2 (6 bases). In germline, CDR1 is SGHRS, CDR2 YFSETQ. CDR3 length equals 15 residues. Trimming cost V 2 bases and J 2 bases, with 14 bases left between them.

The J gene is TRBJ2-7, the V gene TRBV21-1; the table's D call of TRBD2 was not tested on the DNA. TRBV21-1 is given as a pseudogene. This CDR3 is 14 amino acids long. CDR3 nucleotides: TGTGCCAGCACCCGCAAGACGAACTCCTACGAGCAGTACTTC. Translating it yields CASTRKTNSYEQYF.

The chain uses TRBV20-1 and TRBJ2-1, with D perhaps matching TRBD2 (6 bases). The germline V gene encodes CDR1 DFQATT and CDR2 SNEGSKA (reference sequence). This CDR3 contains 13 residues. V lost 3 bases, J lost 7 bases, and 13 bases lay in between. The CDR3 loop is CSASGGNSNEQFF. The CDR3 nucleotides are TGCAGTGCTAGTGGGGGGAATTCGAATGAGCAGTTCTTC.

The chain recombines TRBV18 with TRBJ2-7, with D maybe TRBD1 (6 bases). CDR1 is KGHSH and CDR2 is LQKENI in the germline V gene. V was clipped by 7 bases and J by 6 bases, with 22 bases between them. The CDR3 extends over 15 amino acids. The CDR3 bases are TGTGCCAGCTGCGCGAGACAGGCGGAGAGTTCCGAGCAGTACTTC. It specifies CASCARQAESSEQYF. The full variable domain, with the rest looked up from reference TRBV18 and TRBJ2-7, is NAGVMQNPRHLVRRRGQEARLRCSPMKGHSHVYWYRQLPEEGLKFMVYLQKENIIDESGMPKERFSAEFPKEGPSILRIQQVVRGDSAAYFCASCARQAESSEQYFGPGTRLTVT.

The CDR3 is CATSDLGSWNTGELFF. The CDR3 DNA reads as TGTGCCACCAGTGATTTAGGCAGCTGGAACACCGGGGAGCTGTTTTTT. V is TRBV24-1 and J is TRBJ2-2, with no clear D. Germline values: CDR1 KGHDR, CDR2 SFDVKD. V dropped 1 base and J dropped 1 base, with 9 bases sitting between them. This CDR3 contains 16 residues.

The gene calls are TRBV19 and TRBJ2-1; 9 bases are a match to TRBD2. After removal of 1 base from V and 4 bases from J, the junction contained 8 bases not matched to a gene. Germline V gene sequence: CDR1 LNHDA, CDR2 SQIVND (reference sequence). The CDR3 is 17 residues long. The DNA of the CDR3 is TGTGCCAGTAGTATAGGTCCGGGACTAGCTGGGTACAATGAGCAGTTCTTC. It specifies CASSIGPGLAGYNEQFF. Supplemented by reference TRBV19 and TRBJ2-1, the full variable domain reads DGGITQSPKYLFRKEGQNVTLSCEQNLNHDAMYWYRQDPGQGLRLIYYSQIVNDFQKGDIAEGYSVSREKKESFPLTVTSAQKNPTAFYLCASSIGPGLAGYNEQFFGPGTRLTVL.